This passage covers 15 T cell receptor beta chains from one sample sequenced in a study of shared T cell receptors in the human thymus. Libraries were prepared by immunoSEQ multiplex PCR; TCRdb keeps only in-frame clonotypes and omits some of them. The sample consists of 600,000 to 900,000 clones, approximately 85% of them appearing once. The data were also submitted as part of a second study, on human thymus T cells.

The sequenced material came from thymocytes. The receptors here all came from a girl under three years old with a congenital heart defect.

This clone was seen once. The V call is TRBV2, the J call TRBJ1-6; D is possibly TRBD1 (6 bases). There are 16 residues in the CDR3. The V end lost 11 bases, the J end lost 6 bases, and 23 bases lay between the germline ends. Germline CDR1 is SNHLY and CDR2 is FYNNEI. DNA of the CDR3: TGTGCCTCCAAAGGCGGCAGGGGAAAAAGTAATTCACCCCTCCACTTT. Its translation: CASKGGRGKSNSPLHF.

A single count supports this clone. In DNA, the CDR3 is TGTGCCAGCAGCTCCGACAGGGCCGCCGGGGAGCTGTTTTTT. This sequence encodes CASSSDRAAGELFF. J is TRBJ2-2 and V is TRBV7-9; 7 bases agree with TRBD1. Germline CDR1 SEHNR, CDR2 FQNEAQ (reference sequence). V lost 4 bases and J lost 6; bases outside the gene matches: 5. The CDR3 length is 14 residues.

V gene TRBV5-6 combines with J gene TRBJ2-2, with 8 bases fitting TRBD1. Germline CDR1 reads SGHDT; CDR2 reads YYEEEE. The CDR3 consists of 17 residues. V was clipped by 1 base and J by 5 bases; unmatched bases: 10. The CDR3 bases are TGTGCCAGCAGCTTGTTGGTCAGGGGGCGCTTTACCGGGGAGCTGTTTTTT. This encodes CASSLLVRGRFTGELFF.

A word on this clone: One end of the junction is discordant with germline, which a read error may explain. The V gene is TRBV4-1, the J gene TRBJ2-7, with 11 positions matching TRBD2. The CDR3 loop spans 17 amino acids. Germline CDR1 is MGHRA and CDR2 is YSYEKL. The CDR3 spells CASSHHPQGTSGYELYF. The DNA for the CDR3 is TGCGCCAGCAGCCATCATCCTCAGGGGACTAGCGGCTACGAGCTGTACTTC.

The V and J genes are TRBV15 and TRBJ2-6; the D is unclear. The CDR3 has 17 residues. Trimming pared 2 bases from V and 0 bases from J, leaving 11 bases between. Germline CDR1 is LNHNV and CDR2 is YYDKDF (reference sequence). The CDR3 DNA sequence: TGTGCCACCAGCAGAACACATCTCAGCTCTGGGGCCAACGTCCTGACTTTC. It encodes CATSRTHLSSGANVLTF.

V usage is TRBV5-6 and J usage is TRBJ2-7, with 9 bases that match TRBD1. Trimming removed 2 bases from V and 3 bases from J; junction bases left unmatched: 6. The germline gives CDR1 SGHDT, CDR2 YYEEEE. This CDR3 has 15 residues. CDR3 region: CASSFRGTGYYEQYF. CDR3 DNA sequence: TGTGCCAGCAGCTTTCGTGGGACAGGGTACTACGAGCAGTACTTC.

This clone turned up a few times. The genes are TRBV4-3 and TRBJ1-2, with TRBD1 as a possible D gene (5 bases). Trimming stripped 0 bases from V and 0 bases from J, with 8 bases between. The CDR3 has 15 residues. CDR1 is LGHNA and CDR2 is YSLEER in the germline V gene. The CDR3: CASSQETVPNYGYTF. CDR3 nucleotides: TGCGCCAGCAGCCAAGAGACAGTACCTAACTATGGCTACACCTTC.

The sample holds one count of this clone. The chain couples TRBV7-2 to TRBJ1-5; TRBD1 aligns across 11 bases. V shed 5 bases, J shed 3 bases, and the junction held 12 bases outside the gene matches. The CDR3 consists of 18 residues. Germline V lookup: CDR1 SGHTA, CDR2 FQGNSA. For the CDR3, the DNA is TGTGCCAGCAGCCCTAAACCGGGACAGGGGGAGGACAATCAGCCCCAGCATTTT. It encodes CASSPKPGQGEDNQPQHF.

The rearrangement joins TRBV5-8 to TRBJ2-7, with a tentative D call TRBD1 (6 bases). Trimming pared 4 bases from V and 3 bases from J, leaving 17 bases between. The germline gives CDR1 SGHTS, CDR2 YDEGEE. The CDR3 consists of 15 residues. The CDR3: CASSRTGTPLYEQYF. In DNA form, the CDR3 reads TGTGCCAGCAGCCGAACCGGGACACCCCTCTACGAGCAGTACTTC. Complete variable domain (other parts from reference TRBV5-8 and TRBJ2-7): EAGVTQSPTHLIKTRGQQATLRCSPISGHTSVYWYQQALGLGLQFLLWYDEGEERNRGNFPPRFSGRQFPNYSSELNVNALELEDSALYLCASSRTGTPLYEQYFGPGTRLTVT.

This clone has only one observation. This sequence joins TRBV4-1 and TRBJ1-5, with TRBD1 matching over 7 bases. There are 16 residues in the CDR3. The ends lost 0 bases at V and 1 base at J; junction bases unmatched: 3. Germline-derived CDR1 and CDR2 are MGHRA and YSYEKL. CDR3 protein: CASSQDVRGSNQPQHF. CDR3 sequence (DNA): TGCGCCAGCAGCCAAGACGTCAGGGGGAGCAATCAGCCCCAGCATTTT.

The chain has TRBV9 and TRBJ1-1; 10 bases fit TRBD1. The CDR3 contains 15 residues. The V and J ends lost 4 bases and 6 bases, in that order; junction bases with no gene match: 9. Germline CDR1 is SGDLS and CDR2 is YYNGEE. The CDR3 here is CASSSRDRGIAEAFF. DNA of the CDR3: TGTGCCAGCAGCTCCAGGGACAGGGGAATCGCTGAAGCTTTCTTT.

V and J are TRBV12-5 and TRBJ1-3, with 8 bases that match TRBD1. The V and J ends lost 8 bases and 0 bases, in that order; junction bases with no gene match: 6. Per the germline V gene, CDR1 is LGHNT and CDR2 is FRNRAP. The CDR3 spans 15 residues. In DNA form, the CDR3 reads TGTGCTAGTTCTTTCGGACAGGGCTCTGGAAACACCATATATTTT. Protein: CASSFGQGSGNTIYF.

The V gene is TRBV25-1, the J gene TRBJ2-5, with a tentative D call TRBD1 (5 bases). The V and J ends lost 10 bases and 4 bases respectively, with 19 bases between them. This CDR3 region has 14 residues. The germline V gene has CDR1 MGHDK and CDR2 SYGVNS. CDR3 in amino acids: CATRPRRDRETQYF. CDR3 bases: TGTGCCACCCGACCTAGGAGAGACAGAGAGACCCAGTACTTC.

The chain uses TRBV19 and TRBJ2-3; possible D gene TRBD1, 6 bases. The V end lost 7 bases, the J end lost 6 bases, and 20 bases lay between the germline ends. The CDR3 runs 15 residues. Germline loops: CDR1 LNHDA, CDR2 SQIVND (reference sequence). CDR3: CASTPQGSRLDTQYF. CDR3 DNA sequence: TGTGCCAGTACCCCGCAGGGGTCCAGGCTGGATACGCAGTATTTT.

J is TRBJ1-1 and V is TRBV4-1; D call uncertain. The CDR3 length is 18 residues. Deletions cut 3 bases from V and 1 base from J, with 21 bases between. The germline CDR1 and CDR2 sequences are MGHRA and YSYEKL. The CDR3 is CASSHPQRHALGNTEAFF. CDR3 DNA: TGCGCCAGCAGCCACCCCCAGCGGCACGCCCTAGGGAACACTGAAGCTTTCTTT.